A single sample gave rise to the 32 T cell receptor beta chains below, sequenced in a study of shared clonotypes between healthy human individuals. Using immunoSEQ multiplex PCR, the repertoire was profiled, and TCRdb retains in-frame clones only, with some absent. The table has about 2,500,000 clones, roughly nine tenths seen once. Sequenced: naive CD4+ T cells sorted from blood. As to subset: CD45RA+ positively selected. The receptors were sampled from a man aged 18-30 years in good health.

The table lists this clone with a count of one. This chain joins TRBV5-1 and TRBJ1-1; 9 nucleotides match TRBD1. The CDR3 contains 16 residues. Germline assignment: CDR1 SGHRS and CDR2 YFSETQ. The junction had 7 bases not matched to a gene; V was cut back by 3 bases and J by 1 base. CDR3 loop: CASSYSGTGTNTEAFF. CDR3 bases: TGCGCCAGCAGCTATTCCGGGACAGGGACGAACACTGAAGCTTTCTTT. Drawing the rest from reference TRBV5-1 and TRBJ1-1, the complete variable domain is KAGVTQTPRYLIKTRGQQVTLSCSPISGHRSVSWYQQTPGQGLQFLFEYFSETQRNKGNFPGRFSGRQFSNSRSEMNVSTLELGDSALYLCASSYSGTGTNTEAFFGQGTRLTVV.

The chain uses TRBV7-2 and TRBJ2-3; 9 nucleotides align to TRBD2. After removal of 5 bases from V and 0 bases from J, the junction contained 6 bases not matched to a gene. The CDR3 length is 16 residues. Germline loops: CDR1 SGHTA, CDR2 FQGNSA. The CDR3 loop reads CASSTLAGTSTDTQYF. The CDR3 DNA reads TGTGCCAGCAGCACCCTAGCGGGAACTAGCACAGATACGCAGTATTTT.

This rearrangement joins TRBV6-1 to TRBJ1-5; TRBD1 agrees at 9 bases. The CDR3 sequence is 15 residues long. V trimming: 4 bases; J trimming: 3 bases; junction bases outside the gene matches: 4. Germline values: CDR1 MNHNS, CDR2 SASEGT. This chain's CDR3 is CASSGTGAVNQPQHF. CDR3 nucleotide sequence: TGTGCCAGCAGTGGGACAGGGGCCGTCAATCAGCCCCAGCATTTT.

V is TRBV30 and J is TRBJ1-2, with 8 nucleotides matching TRBD1. The CDR3 sequence is 13 residues long. Per the germline V gene, CDR1 is GTSNPN and CDR2 is SVGIG (reference sequence). J gave up 4 bases and V 3 bases, and 4 bases lay outside the gene matches. DNA of the CDR3: TGTGCCTGGAGCCCAGGGGGCCCCTATGGCTACACCTTC. Amino acid sequence: CAWSPGGPYGYTF. Full variable domain (rest looked up from reference TRBV30 and TRBJ1-2): SQTIHQWPATLVQPVGSPLSLECTVEGTSNPNLYWYRQAAGRGLQLLFYSVGIGQISSEVPQNLSASRPQDRQFILSSKKLLLSDSGFYLCAWSPGGPYGYTFGSGTRLTVV.

The chain has TRBV5-1 and TRBJ2-2; D uncertain. Trimming stripped 2 bases from V and 2 bases from J, with 10 bases between. The CDR3 has 15 residues. Germline loops: CDR1 SGHRS, CDR2 YFSETQ. CDR3 region: CASSFKGTNTGELFF. CDR3 DNA sequence: TGCGCCAGCAGCTTTAAGGGAACCAACACCGGGGAGCTGTTTTTT. Combining the CDR3 with reference TRBV5-1 and TRBJ2-2 gives the whole variable domain KAGVTQTPRYLIKTRGQQVTLSCSPISGHRSVSWYQQTPGQGLQFLFEYFSETQRNKGNFPGRFSGRQFSNSRSEMNVSTLELGDSALYLCASSFKGTNTGELFFGEGSRLTVL.

The chain links TRBV15 to TRBJ2-4; a possible D gene is TRBD2 (5 bases). CDR1 and CDR2 from the germline V gene are LNHNV and YYDKDF (reference sequence). The CDR3 spans 15 residues. Trimming removed 0 bases at V and 8 bases at J, with 14 bases between. CDR3 amino acids: CATSRDGLAQDIQYF. For the CDR3, the DNA is TGTGCCACCAGCAGAGATGGCCTAGCCCAAGACATTCAGTACTTC.

The chain is built from TRBV6-5 and TRBJ1-3; D remains ambiguous. The CDR3 totals 15 residues. CDR1 and CDR2 (germline): MNHEY, SVGAGI. Trimming shortened V by 2 bases and J by 4 bases, and 12 bases separated the two germline ends. The CDR3, as DNA: TGTGCCAGCAGTTACGGTGGCTGGGCCGGAAACACCATATATTTT. This codes for CASSYGGWAGNTIYF.

The chain links TRBV4-3 to TRBJ1-6; 10 positions match TRBD1. The germline V gene encodes CDR1 LGHNA and CDR2 YSLEER. The CDR3 has 13 amino acids. V lost 5 bases to trimming and J lost 10 bases; unmatched junction nucleotides: 2. The CDR3 sequence: CASSGDRGSPLHF. In nucleotides, the CDR3 is TGCGCCAGCAGCGGGGACAGGGGATCACCCCTCCACTTT.

V usage is TRBV6-5 and J usage is TRBJ1-3; weak D call: TRBD1 (5 bases). CDR1 is MNHEY, CDR2 SVGAGI, per germline. This CDR3 contains 14 residues. Trimming removed 5 bases at V and 10 bases at J, with 18 bases between. The DNA for the CDR3 is TGTGCCAGCAGTACCCGGGACCGCTCCGGGACCATATATTTT. Protein sequence: CASSTRDRSGTIYF.

The chain joins TRBV7-2 to TRBJ2-3, with 7 bases fitting TRBD2. The length of the CDR3 is 17 residues. CDR1 and CDR2 (germline): SGHTA, FQGNSA. The V gene end was trimmed by 0 bases and the J gene end by 0 bases; junction bases not matched to a gene: 6. The CDR3 loop reads CASSLAPREPSTDTQYF. CDR3 nucleotide sequence: TGTGCCAGCAGCTTAGCGCCGCGGGAGCCGAGCACAGATACGCAGTATTTT.

This chain links TRBV4-1 with TRBJ2-1; the match to TRBD1 covers 9 bases. Trimming removed 5 bases from V and 6 bases from J; junction bases left unmatched: 5. Germline V gives CDR1 MGHRA, CDR2 YSYEKL. The CDR3 sequence is 14 residues long. Written as DNA, the CDR3 is TGCGCCAGCAGCACCTTGACAGGGGGCAATGAGCAGTTCTTC. This gives the protein CASSTLTGGNEQFF.

V gene TRBV30 combines with J gene TRBJ1-2, with a possible D match to TRBD1 (5 bases). The germline V gene has CDR1 GTSNPN and CDR2 SVGIG (reference sequence). The V gene lost 5 bases and the J gene lost 5 bases, with 18 bases spanning the gap. The CDR3 is 14 amino acids. CDR3 protein: CAWSYAGGRYGYTF. Here the CDR3 DNA reads TGTGCCTGGTCATACGCCGGGGGACGGTATGGCTACACCTTC.

The V and J genes are TRBV28 and TRBJ1-2; TRBD1 aligns across 12 bases. The V gene end was trimmed by 3 bases and the J gene end by 4 bases; junction bases not matched to a gene: 12. The germline V gene encodes CDR1 MDHEN and CDR2 SYDVKM. The CDR3 covers 18 residues. In DNA, the CDR3 is TGTGCCAGCAGTTTGTTCCAACCTGGGACAGGGGGCGCCTATGGCTACACCTTC. This codes for CASSLFQPGTGGAYGYTF.

This clone was seen only once. This sequence joins TRBV5-1 and TRBJ2-3; D is possibly TRBD1 or TRBD2 (5 bases each). This CDR3 comprises 16 residues. Germline CDR1 SGHRS, CDR2 YFSETQ. V shed 0 bases and J shed 2 bases, with 13 bases lying between them. The CDR3 here is CASSLAGTVHTDTQYF. In nucleotides, the CDR3 is TGCGCCAGCAGCTTGGCCGGGACGGTCCACACAGATACGCAGTATTTT.

This clone was counted only a few times. The CDR3 here is CAWSREDTEAFF. The CDR3 DNA follows: TGTGCCTGGAGCCGTGAGGACACTGAAGCTTTCTTT. The gene calls are TRBV30 and TRBJ1-1; no firm D call. Germline CDR1 is GTSNPN and CDR2 is SVGIG (reference sequence). The CDR3 totals 12 residues. V lost 3 bases and J lost 3, with 8 bases in between.

The CDR3, as DNA: TGTGCCAGTAGCAACTCACCAGGGGGTCTGTTCTTC. This gives the protein CASSNSPGGLFF. This chain joins TRBV19 and TRBJ2-1, with 7 bases aligning to TRBD1. Germline loops: CDR1 LNHDA, CDR2 SQIVND (reference sequence). CDR3 length: 12 residues. Trimming cost V 6 bases and J 15 bases; bases outside gene matches: 11.

The CDR3 reads CASRSLETQYF. The CDR3 bases are TGTGCCAGCAGGTCCCTAGAGACCCAGTACTTC. The V and J genes are TRBV7-2 and TRBJ2-5; the D is unclear. This CDR3 is 11 amino acids long. Between the trimmed V and J ends, which lost 6 bases and 4 bases, there was a span of 6 bases. Germline CDR1 reads SGHTA; CDR2 reads FQGNSA.

The chain joins TRBV19 to TRBJ2-7; TRBD2 aligns across 10 bases. Germline trimming cut 3 bases from V and 4 bases from J; bases unmatched to any gene: 9. Germline-derived CDR1 and CDR2 are LNHDA and SQIVND (reference sequence). The CDR3 contains 16 residues. This CDR3 is CASSITASGSRYEQYF. In DNA, the CDR3 is TGTGCCAGTAGTATTACAGCTAGCGGGAGCCGGTACGAGCAGTACTTC.

The table lists this clone with a count of one. The V gene is TRBV9, the J gene TRBJ2-3; D uncertain. This CDR3 contains 15 residues. CDR1 and CDR2 (germline): SGDLS, YYNGEE. V was cut by 0 bases and J by 0 bases, with 8 bases left in between. CDR3 nucleotide sequence: TGTGCCAGCAGCGTAGGAGACACTAGCACAGATACGCAGTATTTT. Encoded protein: CASSVGDTSTDTQYF.

This clone was found once. The chain recombines TRBV5-1 with TRBJ2-7; TRBD1 aligns across 7 bases. Germline V gene sequence: CDR1 SGHRS, CDR2 YFSETQ. The CDR3 sequence is 15 residues long. V lost 0 bases, J lost 6 bases, and 9 bases stayed unmatched. In nucleotides, the CDR3 is TGCGCCAGCAGCTTGGATACAGGGGTTCTCCGCGAGCAGTACTTC. It specifies CASSLDTGVLREQYF.

The V gene is TRBV19, the J gene TRBJ2-2; 8 bases are shared with TRBD2. Germline CDR1 LNHDA, CDR2 SQIVND (reference sequence). The CDR3 runs 14 residues. Trimming cost V 8 bases and J 4 bases; bases outside gene matches: 6. The CDR3 protein is CASRELAATGELFF. The CDR3 nucleotides are TGTGCCAGTCGGGAACTAGCGGCCACCGGGGAGCTGTTTTTT.

For the CDR3, the DNA is TGTGCCAGCTCACCGATAGCGGGGGGCGGACCCTACGAGCAGTACTTC. Residues: CASSPIAGGGPYEQYF. The rearrangement uses TRBV18 and TRBJ2-7; 10 bases are a match to TRBD2. Germline V lookup: CDR1 KGHSH, CDR2 LQKENI. V dropped 3 bases and J dropped 2; count of bases not matched to a gene: 7. The CDR3 extends over 16 amino acids.

J is TRBJ1-5 and V is TRBV2; D is uncertain. V was clipped by 6 bases and J by 9 bases, with 21 bases between them. The germline gives CDR1 SNHLY, CDR2 FYNNEI. The CDR3 has 15 residues. For the CDR3, the DNA is TGTGCCAGCAGGCTCACGTACCTGGCCATGTGGCCCCAGCATTTT. It codes for CASRLTYLAMWPQHF.

This clone was recorded a few times. This chain connects TRBV2 to TRBJ1-1; 7 bases align to TRBD1. From germline, CDR1 is SNHLY and CDR2 FYNNEI. This CDR3 contains 13 residues. V gave up 7 bases and J gave up 1 base; unmatched junction bases: 3. This chain's CDR3 is CASKGQPNTEAFF. CDR3 coding DNA: TGTGCCAGCAAGGGACAGCCGAACACTGAAGCTTTCTTT. Together with reference TRBV2 and TRBJ1-1, the CDR3 gives the full variable domain: EPEVTQTPSHQVTQMGQEVILRCVPISNHLYFYWYRQILGQKVEFLVSFYNNEISEKSEIFDDQFSVERPDGSNFTLKIRSTKLEDSAMYFCASKGQPNTEAFFGQGTRLTVV.

The chain employs TRBV10-3 and TRBJ1-3; 9 nucleotides match TRBD1. The CDR3 sequence is 14 residues long. V was pared by 8 bases and J by 4 bases, with 6 bases of the junction left unmatched. Germline CDR1 ENHRY, CDR2 SYGVKD. CDR3 DNA: TGTGCCATCGGGGGACAGGGCGACGGAAACACCATATATTTT. It translates to CAIGGQGDGNTIYF.

The gene calls are TRBV5-4 and TRBJ2-7; D is unresolved. The CDR3 spans 13 residues. Germline V gene lookup returns CDR1 SGHNT and CDR2 YYREEE (reference sequence). Trimming cost V 3 bases and J 6 bases, with 13 bases left between them. CDR3 amino acids: CASSWTGPGEQYF. CDR3 sequence (DNA): TGTGCCAGCAGCTGGACGGGCCCTGGCGAGCAGTACTTC. The full variable domain, its missing parts supplied by reference TRBV5-4 and TRBJ2-7, is ETGVTQSPTHLIKTRGQQVTLRCSSQSGHNTVSWYQQALGQGPQFIFQYYREEENGRGNFPPRFSGLQFPNYSSELNVNALELDDSALYLCASSWTGPGEQYFGPGTRLTVT.

The rearrangement links TRBV7-9 to TRBJ2-2; D is possibly TRBD2 (6 bases). The V gene's germline CDR1 is SEHNR and CDR2 FQNEAQ (reference sequence). The V gene lost 1 base and the J gene lost 4 bases, with 10 bases spanning the gap. The CDR3 contains 15 residues. This CDR3 is CASSLGGTPTGELFF. CDR3 sequence (DNA): TGTGCCAGCAGCTTAGGAGGGACTCCCACCGGGGAGCTGTTTTTT.

The V and J genes are TRBV5-4 and TRBJ2-1; D might be TRBD1 or TRBD2, each matching 5 bases. Germline V gene data show CDR1 as SGHNT and CDR2 as YYREEE (reference sequence). This CDR3 region has 16 residues. V dropped 4 bases and J dropped 8 bases, with 22 bases sitting between them. The CDR3 region has the DNA TGTGCCAGCAGCACACCGGAGTTAGGGGACGGGCATGAGCAGTTCTTC. Translating it yields CASSTPELGDGHEQFF.

The V call is TRBV4-1, the J call TRBJ2-7, with 8 bases matching TRBD1. This CDR3 region has 14 residues. The junction had 5 bases not matched to a gene; V was cut back by 3 bases and J by 4 bases. CDR1 MGHRA and CDR2 YSYEKL come from the germline V gene. This chain's CDR3 is CASSQSGGSYEQYF. CDR3 coding DNA: TGCGCCAGCAGCCAGTCAGGGGGCTCTTACGAGCAGTACTTC.

This chain uses TRBV6-5 with TRBJ1-6, with D perhaps matching TRBD1 (5 bases). The CDR3 extends over 13 amino acids. V was pared by 8 bases and J by 8 bases, with 13 bases between. Germline V gene lookup returns CDR1 MNHEY and CDR2 SVGAGI. CDR3: CASSQGRDSPLHF. Written as DNA, the CDR3 is TGTGCCAGCTCCCAGGGTCGGGATTCACCCCTCCACTTT.

The chain joins TRBV9 to TRBJ2-5; D not certain. The closer fit of TRBJ2-7 to the DNA end suggests the J call may be wrong. The CDR3 has 15 residues. CDR1 SGDLS and CDR2 YYNGEE come from the germline V gene. In DNA, the CDR3 is TGTGCCAGCAGCCCTATTCCTGGTCACTCCTACGAGCAGTACTTC. It codes for CASSPIPGHSYEQYF.

In the case of this clone: The sample has other DNA sequences that encode this CDR3 too. The CDR3 here is CASSLEGGTDTQYF. CDR3 DNA: TGTGCCAGCAGCTTGGAGGGGGGCACAGATACGCAGTATTTT. J is TRBJ2-3 and V is TRBV5-4; D is possibly TRBD1 (6 bases). Looked up from germline, CDR1 is SGHNT and CDR2 is YYREEE (reference sequence). V was clipped by 0 bases and J by 1 base, with 6 bases between them. This CDR3 is 14 amino acids long.